This T cell receptor beta chain came from a study of cytomegalovirus exposure and HLA in healthy donors. The overall study: The 110 or so validation repertoires were produced on the same platform as the 550 to 750 repertoires of the first cohort. This was reported in a later analysis.

Germline V CDR1 and CDR2: MNHNS, SASEGT. V lost 4 bases, J lost 5 bases, and 7 bases stayed unmatched. This CDR3 region has 15 residues. Data came from immunoSEQ multiplex PCR; TCRdb stores just in-frame clones and leaves some out. The data contain about 97,000 clones, about 95% of them seen just once; the ten biggest clones take up roughly 0.9%. This receptor was obtained from a woman aged 18-30 years in good health and CMV-seronegative. The chain uses TRBV6-1 and TRBJ2-5, with 10 bases identical to TRBD1. Sequencing was done on a sample of PBMCs. The CDR3 nucleotides are TGTGCCAGCAGTGGGGACAGGGGAGGGATGGAGACCCAGTACTTC. Translated: CASSGDRGGMETQYF.